This TCR beta chain was retrieved from a study of blood T cell repertoires in COVID-19. Libraries were prepared by immunoSEQ multiplex PCR; TCRdb keeps only in-frame clonotypes and omits some of them. In the table there are 150,000 to 200,000 clones, around 82% of which are singletons. The germline gives CDR1 LNHDA, CDR2 SQIVND (reference sequence). V was shortened by 5 bases and J by 8 bases, with 16 bases between the two germline ends. The CDR3 runs 14 residues. This receptor was identified in a human donor with acute or convalescent COVID-19. The donor label of this sample is uncertain. The chain is built from TRBV19 and TRBJ1-5; D is possibly TRBD1 (6 bases). Sequenced input: peripheral blood. The CDR3: CASSQGGGREPQHF. The CDR3 DNA is TGTGCCAGTAGTCAAGGTGGGGGCCGGGAGCCCCAGCATTTT.